This T cell receptor beta chain derives from a study of T cells in Graves' hyperthyroidism and ophthalmopathy. This clonotype was recorded many times. What it recognizes is unknown. Amplified regions were TCR beta CDR3 sequences from RNA transcripts. When the TCR CDR3 underwent first-round RT-PCR, the HTBI primer set was used. TCRdb re-analysed the multiplex PCR reads in MiXCR, keeping a single row per CDR3 protein. The sample consists of about 300,000 distinct CDR3 sequences, about an eighth of them appearing once. Regarding the study as a whole: Ophthalmopathy got predicted by the model a median about six months before its onset.

Lactation, pregnancy, other autoimmune disease or uncontrolled infection excluded patients. Using over 8.5 ml of fresh peripheral blood, PBMCs were prepared. The receptor was derived from a woman aged 25-40 years with Graves' hyperthyroidism that later progressed to Graves' ophthalmopathy. Sequencing used blood.

CDR3 residues: CASSSLLRGTEAFF. In nucleotides, the CDR3 is TGTGCCAGCAGCTCCCTCTTGAGGGGGACTGAAGCTTTCTTT. The chain recombines TRBV6-1 with TRBJ1-1, with a possible D match to TRBD1 (6 bases). The CDR3 has 14 amino acids. V gave up 6 bases and J gave up 5 bases, with 16 bases separating them. Germline V gene data show CDR1 as MNHNS and CDR2 as SASEGT.